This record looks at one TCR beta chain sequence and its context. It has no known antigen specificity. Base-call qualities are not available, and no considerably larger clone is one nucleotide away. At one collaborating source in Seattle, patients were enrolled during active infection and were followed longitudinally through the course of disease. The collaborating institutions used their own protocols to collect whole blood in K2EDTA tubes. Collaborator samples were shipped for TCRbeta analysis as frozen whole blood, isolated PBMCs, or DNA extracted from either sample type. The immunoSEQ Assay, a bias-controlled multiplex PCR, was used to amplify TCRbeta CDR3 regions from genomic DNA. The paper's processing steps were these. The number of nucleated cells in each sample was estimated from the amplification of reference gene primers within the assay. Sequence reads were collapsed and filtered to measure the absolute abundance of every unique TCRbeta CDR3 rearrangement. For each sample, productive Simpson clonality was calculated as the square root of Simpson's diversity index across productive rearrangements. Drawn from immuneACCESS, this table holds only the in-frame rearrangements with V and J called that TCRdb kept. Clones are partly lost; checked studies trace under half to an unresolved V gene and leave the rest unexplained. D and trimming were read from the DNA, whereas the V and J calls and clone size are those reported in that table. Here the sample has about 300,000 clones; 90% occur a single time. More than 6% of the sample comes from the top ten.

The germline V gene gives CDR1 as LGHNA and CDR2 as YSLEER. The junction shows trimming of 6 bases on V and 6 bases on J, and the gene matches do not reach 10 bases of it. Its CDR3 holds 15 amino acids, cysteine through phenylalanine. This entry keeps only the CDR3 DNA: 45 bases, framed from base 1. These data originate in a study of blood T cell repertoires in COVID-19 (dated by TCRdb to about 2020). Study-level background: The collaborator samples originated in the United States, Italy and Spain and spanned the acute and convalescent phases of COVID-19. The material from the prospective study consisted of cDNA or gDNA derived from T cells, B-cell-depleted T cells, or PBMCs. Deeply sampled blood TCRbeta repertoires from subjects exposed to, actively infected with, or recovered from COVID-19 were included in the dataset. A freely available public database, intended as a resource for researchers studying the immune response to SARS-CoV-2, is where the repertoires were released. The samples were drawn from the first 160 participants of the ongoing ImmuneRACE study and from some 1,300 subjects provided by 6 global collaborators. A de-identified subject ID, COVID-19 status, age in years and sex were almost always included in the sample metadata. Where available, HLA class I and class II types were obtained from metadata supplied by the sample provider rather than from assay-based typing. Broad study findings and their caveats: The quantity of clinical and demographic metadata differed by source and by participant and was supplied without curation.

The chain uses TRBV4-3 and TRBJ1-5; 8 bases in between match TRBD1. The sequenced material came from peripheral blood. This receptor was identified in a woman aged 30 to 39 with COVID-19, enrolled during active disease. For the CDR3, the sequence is CASSNGDRNGQPQHF. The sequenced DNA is TGCGCCAGCAGTAACGGGGACAGGAATGGTCAGCCCCAGCATTTT.